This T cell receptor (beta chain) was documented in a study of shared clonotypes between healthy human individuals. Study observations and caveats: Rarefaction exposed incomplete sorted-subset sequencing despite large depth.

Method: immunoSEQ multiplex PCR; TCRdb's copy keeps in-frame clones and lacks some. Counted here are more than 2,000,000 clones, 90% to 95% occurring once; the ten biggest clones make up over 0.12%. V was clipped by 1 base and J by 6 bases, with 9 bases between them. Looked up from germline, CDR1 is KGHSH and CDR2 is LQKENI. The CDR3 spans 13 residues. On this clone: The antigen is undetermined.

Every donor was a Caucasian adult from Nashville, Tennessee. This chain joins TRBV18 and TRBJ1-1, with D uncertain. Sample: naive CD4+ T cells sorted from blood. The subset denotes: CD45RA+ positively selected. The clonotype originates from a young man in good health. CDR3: CASSPLSAAEAFF. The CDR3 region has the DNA TGTGCCAGCTCACCACTGTCGGCCGCTGAAGCTTTCTTT.